This T cell receptor beta chain was recovered during a study of regulatory T cells in long-lasting Graves disease. Study-wide results and caveats: Gene preferences differed: TRBV28, TRBJ1-2, TRBJ2-5 in persistent cases. Investigators studied peripheral blood only, not thyroid tissue.

This CDR3 comprises 13 residues. Germline assignment: CDR1 KGHSH and CDR2 LQKENI. This clonotype was detected a few times. Its antigen is not identified. A read error may account for a junction end that differs from germline. The time point denotes: newly diagnosed GD, antithyroid drugs for less than 3 months. The TCR library was made from RNA extracted from PBMCs. For TCR beta, libraries came from iRepertoire HTBI primers and Arm-PCR of CDR3 regions. TCRdb re-analysed the multiplex PCR reads in MiXCR, keeping a single row per CDR3 protein. The repertoire holds under 500,000 distinct CDR3 sequences, with over 15% as singletons. These data also featured in a second study, about T cells in Graves' hyperthyroidism and ophthalmopathy. That report notes: Newly diagnosed hyperthyroidism, duration under 2 months, in patients aged 18 to 65. Used for diagnoses were clinical symptoms, serum thyroxine and TRAb, thyroid ultrasound and orbital computed tomography.

This clonotype was sampled from a woman aged 25 to 45 with Graves disease. This chain links TRBV18 with TRBJ2-5; D perhaps matches TRBD2 (5 bases). This specimen was peripheral blood mononuclear cells (PBMCs), taken at new diagnosis, from a patient treated with antithyroid drugs. The CDR3 DNA reads as TGTGCCAGCACACCCTACGGGGAAGAGACCCAGTACTTC. Residues: CASTPYGEETQYF.